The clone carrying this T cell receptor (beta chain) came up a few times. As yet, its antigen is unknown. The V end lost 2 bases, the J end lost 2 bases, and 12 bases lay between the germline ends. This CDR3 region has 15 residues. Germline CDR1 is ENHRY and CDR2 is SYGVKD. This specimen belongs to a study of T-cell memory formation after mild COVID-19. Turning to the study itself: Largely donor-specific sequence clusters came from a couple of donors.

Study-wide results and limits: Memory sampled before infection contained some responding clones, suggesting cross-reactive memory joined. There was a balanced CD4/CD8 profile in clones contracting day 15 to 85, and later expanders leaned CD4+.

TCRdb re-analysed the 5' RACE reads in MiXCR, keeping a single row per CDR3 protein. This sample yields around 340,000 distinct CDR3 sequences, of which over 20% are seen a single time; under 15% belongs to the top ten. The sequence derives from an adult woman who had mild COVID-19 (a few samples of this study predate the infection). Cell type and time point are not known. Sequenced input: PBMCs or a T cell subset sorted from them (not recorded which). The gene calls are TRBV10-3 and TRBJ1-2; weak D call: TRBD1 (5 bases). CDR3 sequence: CAISETGQLNYGYTF. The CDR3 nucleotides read TGTGCCATCAGTGAGACTGGACAACTAAACTATGGCTACACCTTC.